The 31 T cell receptor beta chains in this list originate from one sample, sequenced in a study of T cells in narcolepsy. Libraries were prepared by immunoSEQ multiplex PCR; TCRdb keeps only in-frame clonotypes and omits some of them. Among 25,000 to 35,000 clones listed, around four fifths were seen once. The specimen sequenced was CD45RA- memory CD4+ T cells from PBMCs. These receptors were collected from a human donor with narcolepsy.

V gene TRBV30 combines with J gene TRBJ2-5, with 8 positions matching TRBD2. J gave up 3 bases and V 0 bases, and 3 bases lay outside the gene matches. The CDR3 spans 14 residues. Germline CDR1 is GTSNPN and CDR2 is SVGIG (reference sequence). CDR3: CAWSVKAGEETQYF. The CDR3 DNA reads TGTGCCTGGAGTGTTAAAGCGGGAGAAGAGACCCAGTACTTC.

V and J are TRBV19 and TRBJ1-2, with a possible D match to TRBD1 (5 bases). Germline loops: CDR1 LNHDA, CDR2 SQIVND (reference sequence). V lost 3 bases and J 4 bases, leaving 12 bases between the germline ends. There are 14 residues in the CDR3. The CDR3 loop is CASSMGTGIYGYTF. The CDR3 region has the DNA TGTGCCAGTAGTATGGGGACGGGGATCTATGGCTACACCTTC.

For the CDR3, the DNA is TGTGCCAGCAGCTCGTACAATGAGCAGTTCTTC. Translation: CASSSYNEQFF. This rearrangement joins TRBV5-6 to TRBJ2-1; D remains unclear. From germline, CDR1 is SGHDT and CDR2 YYEEEE. This CDR3 region has 11 residues. Trimming removed 3 bases from V and 4 bases from J, with 2 bases in between.

The J gene is TRBJ2-5, the V gene TRBV19, with D possibly TRBD1 on 6 matching bases. The CDR3 length is 14 residues. Germline loops: CDR1 LNHDA, CDR2 SQIVND (reference sequence). V gave up 3 bases and J gave up 3 bases, with 11 bases separating them. CDR3 region: CASSIGSGEETQYF. DNA of the CDR3: TGTGCCAGTAGTATCGGATCAGGGGAAGAGACCCAGTACTTC.

The chain joins TRBV15 to TRBJ2-7; D is uncertain. This CDR3 has 15 amino acids. Germline V lookup: CDR1 LNHNV, CDR2 YYDKDF (reference sequence). The V and J ends lost 0 bases and 2 bases respectively, with 11 bases between them. In nucleotides, the CDR3 is TGTGCCACCAGCAGAGATCGAGACAAGCCCTACGAGCAGTACTTC. Amino acids: CATSRDRDKPYEQYF.

This clone showed up just once. The chain employs TRBV5-1 and TRBJ1-1; a weak D match, TRBD1 (6 bases). The CDR3 has 15 amino acids. V was trimmed by 0 bases and J by 5 bases, leaving 14 bases between them. Germline V gives CDR1 SGHRS, CDR2 YFSETQ. The CDR3 DNA reads TGCGCCAGCAGCTTGGCCGGGGGGCTCTATACTGAAGCTTTCTTT. As protein: CASSLAGGLYTEAFF. The complete variable domain, with remaining parts taken from reference TRBV5-1 and TRBJ1-1, reads KAGVTQTPRYLIKTRGQQVTLSCSPISGHRSVSWYQQTPGQGLQFLFEYFSETQRNKGNFPGRFSGRQFSNSRSEMNVSTLELGDSALYLCASSLAGGLYTEAFFGQGTRLTVV.

This chain joins TRBV18 and TRBJ2-7; TRBD1 aligns across 7 bases. The CDR3 runs 18 residues. Trimming cost V 3 bases and J 1 base; bases outside gene matches: 15. Germline-derived CDR1 and CDR2 are KGHSH and LQKENI. As DNA, the CDR3 is TGTGCCAGCTCACCGGGGATTCCGGGACAGTTGATTTCCTACGAGCAGTACTTC. This encodes CASSPGIPGQLISYEQYF.

J is TRBJ2-2 and V is TRBV7-6, with D possibly matching TRBD1 (6 bases). The germline V and J ends were trimmed by 4 bases and 4 bases, with 13 bases remaining between them. The CDR3 sequence is 15 residues long. CDR1 SGHVS and CDR2 FNYEAQ come from the germline V gene. Written as DNA, the CDR3 is TGTGCCAGCAGCTCTTTGAGAGGGGGCACCGGGGAGCTGTTTTTT. The encoded protein is CASSSLRGGTGELFF.

V gene TRBV19 combines with J gene TRBJ1-1; 7 bases line up with TRBD1. With 7 bases clipped from V and 5 bases from J, the junction kept 10 bases outside the gene matches. CDR1 is LNHDA, CDR2 SQIVND, per germline (reference sequence). This CDR3 is 14 amino acids long. CDR3 DNA sequence: TGTGCCAGTACCCCCAGGGGGAAGGATACTGAAGCTTTCTTT. Protein product: CASTPRGKDTEAFF. Combining the CDR3 with reference TRBV19 and TRBJ1-1 gives the whole variable domain DGGITQSPKYLFRKEGQNVTLSCEQNLNHDAMYWYRQDPGQGLRLIYYSQIVNDFQKGDIAEGYSVSREKKESFPLTVTSAQKNPTAFYLCASTPRGKDTEAFFGQGTRLTVV.

The chain carries TRBV2 and TRBJ1-5; 7 bases agree with TRBD1. J was trimmed by 2 bases and V by 6 bases; bases with no gene match: 7. The CDR3 contains 15 residues. From germline, CDR1 is SNHLY and CDR2 FYNNEI. CDR3 bases: TGTGCCAGCAGGGAGACCGGGACAGGCAATCAGCCCCAGCATTTT. This encodes CASRETGTGNQPQHF.

The genes are TRBV6-5 and TRBJ2-1; D is uncertain. The length of the CDR3 is 14 residues. The V gene lost 0 bases and the J gene lost 7 bases, with 10 bases spanning the gap. The germline V gene has CDR1 MNHEY and CDR2 SVGAGI. CDR3: CASSYSTAENEQFF. The CDR3 region has the DNA TGTGCCAGCAGTTACTCGACTGCGGAGAATGAGCAGTTCTTC.

The genes are TRBV2 and TRBJ1-1; 7 bases align to TRBD1. With 7 bases clipped from V and 3 bases from J, the junction kept 11 bases outside the gene matches. Germline CDR1 and CDR2: SNHLY and FYNNEI. This CDR3 has 15 residues. CDR3 sequence: CASKLRGQLDTEAFF. The DNA for the CDR3 is TGTGCCAGCAAGCTCCGGGGACAGCTCGACACTGAAGCTTTCTTT.

In this sample, this clone turned up a few times. The chain employs TRBV27 and TRBJ2-7, with 10 nucleotides matching TRBD1. V trimming: 3 bases; J trimming: 5 bases; junction bases outside the gene matches: 4. CDR1 and CDR2 from the germline V gene are MNHEY and SMNVEV (reference sequence). This CDR3 is built from 14 residues. The CDR3 protein is CASSFETGGHEQYF. In nucleotides, the CDR3 is TGTGCCAGCAGTTTCGAGACAGGGGGCCACGAGCAGTACTTC.

The chain uses TRBV19 and TRBJ2-5; unclear D gene. Germline V gene lookup returns CDR1 LNHDA and CDR2 SQIVND (reference sequence). CDR3 size: 14 residues. The V and J ends lost 1 base and 1 base respectively, with 7 bases between them. In nucleotides, the CDR3 is TGTGCCAGTAGTATAGGGTCTGGCCAAGAGACCCAGTACTTC. This encodes CASSIGSGQETQYF.

The CDR3 loop reads CASIDSGTGVLSGYTF. CDR3 nucleotides: TGTGCCAGCATCGACTCCGGGACAGGGGTCCTCAGTGGCTACACCTTC. This chain links TRBV7-9 with TRBJ1-2; 10 bases are shared with TRBD1. The CDR3 contains 16 residues. Germline CDR1 is SEHNR and CDR2 is FQNEAQ (reference sequence). Trimming took 7 bases from V and 7 from J; bases not matched to a gene: 15.

This chain joins TRBV27 and TRBJ2-7, with 7 positions matching TRBD1. Unmatched junction bases numbered 8, after V lost 8 bases and J lost 1 base. CDR1 and CDR2 (germline): MNHEY, SMNVEV (reference sequence). This CDR3 is 14 amino acids long. In DNA, the CDR3 is TGTGCCAGCGCCGACAGGGTACATTCCTACGAGCAGTACTTC. It codes for CASADRVHSYEQYF.

As for this clone: The same CDR3 arises from other DNA sequences in this sample as well. The V call is TRBV5-1, the J call TRBJ2-3; either TRBD1 or TRBD2 may supply D (5 bases each). The CDR3 totals 15 residues. V was trimmed by 0 bases and J by 0 bases, leaving 8 bases between them. CDR1 and CDR2 from the germline V gene are SGHRS and YFSETQ. The CDR3 is CASSLAGTSTDTQYF. CDR3 DNA: TGCGCCAGCAGCTTGGCCGGGACGAGCACAGATACGCAGTATTTT.

The chain joins TRBV6-1 to TRBJ2-7; 11 bases are shared with TRBD1. This CDR3 contains 13 residues. Germline V lookup: CDR1 MNHNS, CDR2 SASEGT. Unmatched junction bases numbered 7, after V lost 10 bases and J lost 5 bases. Written as DNA, the CDR3 is TGTGCCACCCCGGACAGGGGGCGCGACGAGCAGTACTTC. This translates into CATPDRGRDEQYF.

The chain has TRBV6-1 and TRBJ1-5; D may be TRBD1 (5 bases). Germline V gene lookup returns CDR1 MNHNS and CDR2 SASEGT. V lost 7 bases and J lost 1, with 14 bases in between. The CDR3 has 15 amino acids. The CDR3 sequence is CASITSGGSNQPQHF. CDR3 nucleotides: TGTGCCAGCATTACGTCCGGGGGAAGCAATCAGCCCCAGCATTTT.

The chain couples TRBV10-3 to TRBJ1-1; tentative D call: TRBD1 (5 bases). V was trimmed by 4 bases and J by 6 bases, leaving 12 bases between them. The CDR3 length is 13 residues. Germline values: CDR1 ENHRY, CDR2 SYGVKD. CDR3 sequence (DNA): TGTGCCATCAGTGGCGGGGAACAGGCTGAAGCTTTCTTT. Translating it yields CAISGGEQAEAFF.

This sequence joins TRBV5-4 and TRBJ1-1; 7 bases align to TRBD1. Trimming at V came to 2 bases and at J to 5 bases, leaving 6 bases not matched to a gene. Germline CDR1 is SGHNT and CDR2 is YYREEE (reference sequence). The CDR3 length is 14 residues. In DNA form, the CDR3 reads TGTGCCAGCAGCTTAGGGTCAGGGGGGACTGAAGCTTTCTTT. Translated, it gives CASSLGSGGTEAFF.

The V gene is TRBV20-1, the J gene TRBJ2-1; no clear D. CDR3 size: 11 residues. Germline CDR1 and CDR2: DFQATT and SNEGSKA (reference sequence). Between the trimmed V and J ends, which lost 7 bases and 4 bases, there was a span of 8 bases. CDR3 protein: CSVDFYNEQFF. The CDR3 DNA follows: TGCAGTGTGGATTTTTACAATGAGCAGTTCTTC.

The chain has TRBV11-3 and TRBJ2-4, with D maybe TRBD2 (6 bases). The CDR3 has 13 amino acids. V lost 0 bases and J 9 bases, leaving 9 bases between the germline ends. In germline, CDR1 is SGHNT, CDR2 YENEEA. The CDR3 here is CASSLDAGSIQYF. CDR3 DNA: TGTGCCAGCAGCTTAGACGCGGGAAGCATTCAGTACTTC.

This clone was counted between two and nine times. Other DNA variants within this sample encode the same CDR3. The rearrangement uses TRBV6-6 and TRBJ1-1; D is unresolved. With 5 bases removed from V and 4 bases from J, the gap between germline ends came to 11 bases. CDR3 size: 13 residues. Germline lookup yields CDR1 MNHNY and CDR2 SVGAGI (reference sequence). The CDR3 loop is CASSRNRGTEAFF. The CDR3 bases are TGTGCCAGCAGTCGGAACCGGGGCACTGAAGCTTTCTTT.

V and J are TRBV15 and TRBJ2-5, with a weak D call TRBD1 (5 bases). The end of the DNA is better explained by TRBJ2-7, so the J call may be wrong. The CDR3 runs 15 residues. Germline CDR1 LNHNV, CDR2 YYDKDF (reference sequence). Here the CDR3 DNA reads TGTGCCACCAGCAGACCAGGGCTCCTAGCCTACGAGCAGTACTTC. Translated, it gives CATSRPGLLAYEQYF.

Regarding this clone: Germline and junction disagree at one end, which may indicate a read error. CDR3 bases: TGTGCCAGCAGGTTAGCGGGGGGTAGCACAGATACGCAGTATTTT. This codes for CASRLAGGSTDTQYF. V gene TRBV13 combines with J gene TRBJ2-3, with 10 bases that match TRBD2. CDR1 is PRHDT and CDR2 is FYEKMQ in the germline V gene (reference sequence). CDR3 length equals 15 residues.

This CDR3 reads CASSRSGGRGYTDTQYF. In DNA form, the CDR3 reads TGTGCCAGCAGCCGCTCGGGTGGGAGGGGTTACACAGATACGCAGTATTTT. V and J are TRBV7-2 and TRBJ2-3; 7 nucleotides line up with TRBD2. The CDR3 is made up of 17 amino acids. Unmatched junction bases numbered 13, after V lost 5 bases and J lost 2 bases. CDR1 and CDR2 from the germline V gene are SGHTA and FQGNSA.

In this sample, this clone turned up once. CDR3 residues: CASRPGGYNSPLHF. The CDR3 nucleotides are TGTGCCAGCAGACCGGGAGGTTATAATTCACCCCTCCACTTT. The chain joins TRBV2 to TRBJ1-6; D is ambiguous. Germline CDR1 and CDR2: SNHLY and FYNNEI. The CDR3 loop spans 14 amino acids. V gave up 6 bases and J gave up 4 bases, with 10 bases separating them.

The genes are TRBV6-5 and TRBJ1-4, with 9 bases aligning to TRBD1. This CDR3 has 15 residues. Per germline, CDR1 MNHEY and CDR2 SVGAGI. V dropped 0 bases and J dropped 8; count of bases not matched to a gene: 4. CDR3 residues: CASSYSRTGVEKLFF. The CDR3 coding sequence is TGTGCCAGCAGTTACTCGAGGACAGGGGTCGAAAAACTGTTTTTT.

On this clone: One end of the junction fails to match germline, which may point to a read error. The rearrangement links TRBV5-4 to TRBJ2-5; the match to TRBD2 covers 15 bases. Germline V CDR1 and CDR2: SGHNT, YYREEE (reference sequence). This CDR3 comprises 13 residues. CDR3 bases: TGTGCCAGCAGCTCACCGGGACTAGCGGGGGGCGACTTC. Its protein product is CASSSPGLAGGDF.

The rearrangement uses TRBV5-1 and TRBJ2-2, with a weak D call TRBD1 (5 bases). Trimming took off 0 bases at V and 4 bases at J, with 7 bases between the two ends. From germline, CDR1 is SGHRS and CDR2 YFSETQ. This CDR3 is built from 14 residues. The CDR3 spells CASSLGQRTGELFF. The CDR3 DNA reads as TGCGCCAGCAGCTTGGGACAGCGCACCGGGGAGCTGTTTTTT.